This T cell receptor beta chain was sequenced for a study of control samples from healthy donors and cancer patients (dated by TCRdb to the early 2020s). Turning to this clone: Its binding antigen is unknown. Within one base of it there is no much larger clone, and no base qualities were kept.

To prepare the library, the immunoSEQ multiplex PCR assay was applied. TCRdb obtained this table from immuneACCESS and retained in-frame rearrangements with V and J assigned. These tables miss some clones; where compared with another copy, unresolved V genes account for less than half of the shortfall, and the remainder is unexplained. The sample yields approximately 83,000 clones; approximately 95% were counted once. Jointly, the top ten make up about 1.5% of the sample. The sample comprised blood. This receptor was taken from a woman between 25 and 40 years old in good health.

CDR3 sequence: CASSLSYFRTAGEAFF. The base sequence is TGTGCCAGCAGTTTATCATATTTTCGGACAGCGGGAGAAGCTTTCTTT. Rearrangement joined TRBV28 to TRBJ1-1; a weak D assignment points to TRBD1 (6 bases agree). V lost 1 base and J lost 8 bases; the stretch between them is 20 bases long. From the cysteine through the phenylalanine, the CDR3 covers 16 amino acids. Of all the DNA, just the CDR3 is kept, 48 bases in frame from base 1. CDR1 and CDR2 are read off the germline V gene as MDHEN and SYDVKM.